Presented here are 30 T cell receptor beta chains from one specimen sequenced in a study of T cell clones after liver transplantation. Sequenced by immunoSEQ multiplex PCR; TCRdb stores in-frame clones only, minus some. The sample has over 50,000 clones, around 85% seen once; the top ten hold approximately 14%. Sequenced material: CD8+ T cells from blood, taken 12 months after liver transplant. The receptors were sampled from a human patient who received a liver transplant. Some T cells may be transferred from the graft donor.

This chain uses TRBV19 with TRBJ2-7, with TRBD2 identical over 12 bases. Trimming at V came to 8 bases and at J to 2 bases, leaving 1 base not matched to a gene. This CDR3 has 13 residues. Per the germline V gene, CDR1 is LNHDA and CDR2 is SQIVND (reference sequence). The DNA for the CDR3 is TGTGCCAGTCGACTAGCGGGAGCCTACGAGCAGTACTTC. Translated, it gives CASRLAGAYEQYF.

V gene TRBV4-1 combines with J gene TRBJ1-1; possible D gene TRBD1, 5 bases. V gave up 3 bases and J gave up 5 bases, with 10 bases separating them. This CDR3 is built from 13 residues. Germline CDR1 reads MGHRA; CDR2 reads YSYEKL. The CDR3 protein is CASSQGPRTEAFF. CDR3 in DNA: TGCGCCAGCAGCCAGGGACCTAGAACTGAAGCTTTCTTT.

The chain joins TRBV19 to TRBJ2-5; no clear D. The CDR3 extends over 14 amino acids. Germline lookup yields CDR1 LNHDA and CDR2 SQIVND (reference sequence). V was shortened by 1 base and J by 1 base, with 7 bases between the two germline ends. The CDR3 protein is CASSIGGSQETQYF. The CDR3 DNA reads TGTGCCAGTAGTATAGGAGGTAGCCAAGAGACCCAGTACTTC.

The gene calls are TRBV7-9 and TRBJ2-7, with 10 nucleotides matching TRBD2. CDR1 is SEHNR and CDR2 is FQNEAQ in the germline V gene (reference sequence). The CDR3 runs 15 residues. V shed 5 bases and J 2 bases; nucleotides not matched to a gene: 6. DNA for the CDR3: TGTGCCAGCAGCGATAGCGGGAGGCCGACCTACGAGCAGTACTTC. Its translation: CASSDSGRPTYEQYF.

This chain connects TRBV4-2 to TRBJ2-3; 8 bases are shared with TRBD2. Germline V CDR1 and CDR2: LGHNA, YNFKEQ. This CDR3 comprises 14 residues. Trimming took 10 bases from V and 2 from J; bases not matched to a gene: 8. The CDR3 bases are TGTGCCATTGGGGCGGGAGGCCACACAGATACGCAGTATTTT. Residues: CAIGAGGHTDTQYF.

This clone has more than one count but fewer than ten. The CDR3 spells CASSVAAGGNYGYTF. The CDR3 coding sequence is TGTGCCAGCAGCGTAGCGGCAGGGGGCAACTATGGCTACACCTTC. The V gene is TRBV9, the J gene TRBJ1-2; TRBD1 agrees at 8 bases. This CDR3 comprises 15 residues. Unmatched junction bases numbered 3, after V lost 0 bases and J lost 2 bases. The germline gives CDR1 SGDLS, CDR2 YYNGEE.

This clone came up a few times. This chain uses TRBV7-8 with TRBJ2-3; D is unresolved. V was cut by 1 base and J by 2 bases, with 13 bases left in between. The length of the CDR3 is 16 residues. CDR1 is SGHVS, CDR2 FQNEAQ, per germline. CDR3 protein: CASSLVRAPTTDTQYF. DNA for the CDR3: TGTGCCAGCAGCTTAGTAAGGGCACCCACCACAGATACGCAGTATTTT.

J is TRBJ1-2 and V is TRBV27; 9 positions match TRBD1. CDR1 MNHEY and CDR2 SMNVEV come from the germline V gene (reference sequence). The ends lost 7 bases at V and 4 bases at J; junction bases unmatched: 7. There are 14 residues in the CDR3. The CDR3 sequence is CASTTGQGSYGYTF. In nucleotides, the CDR3 is TGTGCCAGCACCACAGGACAGGGGAGCTATGGCTACACCTTC.

The V and J genes are TRBV18 and TRBJ2-2, with D possibly being TRBD2 (6 bases). Trimming took 3 bases from V and 1 from J, leaving 9 bases between them. Per the germline V gene, CDR1 is KGHSH and CDR2 is LQKENI. The CDR3 loop spans 15 amino acids. CDR3 DNA: TGTGCCAGCTCACCGTCGGGGGTGAACACCGGGGAGCTGTTTTTT. This gives the protein CASSPSGVNTGELFF.

Here the CDR3 reads CASSLGQNTDTQYF. CDR3 bases: TGTGCCAGCAGTTTAGGGCAGAACACAGATACGCAGTATTTT. The chain is built from TRBV27 and TRBJ2-3; D uncertain. The germline V and J ends were trimmed by 2 bases and 2 bases, with 8 bases remaining between them. The V gene's germline CDR1 is MNHEY and CDR2 SMNVEV (reference sequence). This CDR3 is built from 14 residues.

This clone has only one observation. The chain employs TRBV5-4 and TRBJ2-1, with D perhaps matching TRBD1 (7 bases). The CDR3 extends over 17 amino acids. The ends were cut back, 0 bases at V and 5 bases at J, with 18 bases in the middle. The V gene's germline CDR1 is SGHNT and CDR2 YYREEE (reference sequence). CDR3 in amino acids: CASSLADYRGWDNEQFF. The CDR3 DNA is TGTGCCAGCAGCTTGGCGGACTACAGGGGATGGGACAATGAGCAGTTCTTC. Filled out from reference TRBV5-4 and TRBJ2-1, the complete variable domain reads ETGVTQSPTHLIKTRGQQVTLRCSSQSGHNTVSWYQQALGQGPQFIFQYYREEENGRGNFPPRFSGLQFPNYSSELNVNALELDDSALYLCASSLADYRGWDNEQFFGPGTRLTVL.

The table lists this clone with a count of one. CDR3 sequence: CASSPLMEAPYNEQFF. Here the CDR3 DNA reads TGTGCCAGCAGTCCCCTAATGGAAGCGCCGTACAATGAGCAGTTCTTC. The V and J genes are TRBV28 and TRBJ2-1; D is uncertain. The V gene lost 5 bases and the J gene lost 4 bases, with 18 bases spanning the gap. Germline V gives CDR1 MDHEN, CDR2 SYDVKM. The CDR3 covers 16 residues.

This clone was detected only once. The gene calls are TRBV28 and TRBJ2-7, with 7 nucleotides matching TRBD1. CDR3 length: 17 residues. Germline V gene data show CDR1 as MDHEN and CDR2 as SYDVKM. J was trimmed by 3 bases and V by 3 bases; bases with no gene match: 14. The CDR3 is CASSFRIIQTGFYEQYF. The DNA for the CDR3 is TGTGCCAGCAGTTTTCGAATCATCCAGACAGGGTTCTACGAGCAGTACTTC.

The V call is TRBV5-6, the J call TRBJ2-1, with a weak D call TRBD2 (6 bases). V gave up 3 bases and J gave up 7 bases, with 11 bases separating them. This CDR3 region has 13 residues. Germline CDR1 and CDR2: SGHDT and YYEEEE. The CDR3 DNA reads as TGTGCCAGCAGCTGGGGGACTGGGAATGAGCAGTTCTTC. This codes for CASSWGTGNEQFF.

The rearrangement uses TRBV29-1 and TRBJ2-7; D is unclear. Deletions cut 0 bases from V and 12 bases from J, with 12 bases between. The V gene's germline CDR1 is SQVTM and CDR2 ANQGSEA. The length of the CDR3 is 11 residues. CDR3 DNA: TGCAGCGTTGAAGATAACACTGGGCGGTACTTC. It specifies CSVEDNTGRYF.

The CDR3 region has the DNA TGTGCCAGTAGTTACGTAGATACGCAGTATTTT. Residues: CASSYVDTQYF. This chain joins TRBV19 and TRBJ2-3; D not resolved. V lost 5 bases and J lost 5, with 5 bases in between. CDR3 length equals 11 residues. CDR1 and CDR2 from the germline V gene are LNHDA and SQIVND (reference sequence).

The CDR3 coding sequence is TGTGCCAGTGCCCTGGTAGGGGCTAGCAATCAGCCCCAGCATTTT. This gives the protein CASALVGASNQPQHF. This chain uses TRBV19 with TRBJ1-5, with D possibly matching TRBD1 (5 bases). CDR3 length: 15 amino acids. Trimming left V 8 bases short and J 0 bases short, with 14 bases between. Germline-derived CDR1 and CDR2 are LNHDA and SQIVND (reference sequence).

The chain links TRBV23-1 to TRBJ1-1, with a weak D call TRBD1 (5 bases). TRBV23-1 is identified as an open reading frame with a role that is uncertain. Trimming shortened V by 3 bases and J by 4 bases, and 18 bases separated the two germline ends. This CDR3 has 16 amino acids. This chain's CDR3 is CASSHPVVGVGTEAFF. The CDR3 coding sequence is TGCGCCAGCAGTCACCCCGTCGTGGGGGTTGGCACTGAAGCTTTCTTT.

DNA of the CDR3: TGTGCCAGCAGCACGGCGGGGACTAGCGGGAGTGACGACGAGCAGTACTTC. Translating gives CASSTAGTSGSDDEQYF. The V and J genes are TRBV21-1 and TRBJ2-7; the listed D gene, TRBD2, was not tested against the DNA. TRBV21-1 is a documented pseudogene. The CDR3 contains 17 residues.

The rearrangement joins TRBV7-9 to TRBJ2-7, with D unresolved. The CDR3 spans 13 residues. The germline V gene encodes CDR1 SEHNR and CDR2 FQNEAQ (reference sequence). Trimming took off 3 bases at V and 2 bases at J, with 8 bases between the two ends. CDR3 region: CASSFRNTYEQYF. CDR3 DNA sequence: TGTGCCAGCAGCTTTAGGAACACCTACGAGCAGTACTTC.

V gene TRBV29-1 combines with J gene TRBJ2-7; D may be TRBD2 (5 bases). CDR1 is SQVTM, CDR2 ANQGSEA, per germline. The CDR3 has 12 residues. Trimming stripped 6 bases from V and 0 bases from J, with 9 bases between. The CDR3 protein is CSVGDPSYEQYF. The DNA of the CDR3 is TGCAGCGTGGGAGATCCCTCCTACGAGCAGTACTTC.

The V call is TRBV5-6, the J call TRBJ1-2, with D uncertain. V lost 0 bases to trimming and J lost 3 bases, with 9 bases between them. CDR3 length: 14 amino acids. The V gene's germline CDR1 is SGHDT and CDR2 YYEEEE. CDR3 coding DNA: TGTGCCAGCAGCTTGGAACGGAGTTACTATGGCTACACCTTC. Translation: CASSLERSYYGYTF. Filled out from reference TRBV5-6 and TRBJ1-2, the complete variable domain reads DAGVTQSPTHLIKTRGQQVTLRCSPKSGHDTVSWYQQALGQGPQFIFQYYEEEERQRGNFPDRFSGHQFPNYSSELNVNALLLGDSALYLCASSLERSYYGYTFGSGTRLTVV.

The chain employs TRBV9 and TRBJ1-2; 9 bases are shared with TRBD1. V shed 4 bases, J shed 6 bases, and the junction held 10 bases outside the gene matches. This CDR3 has 15 residues. Germline-derived CDR1 and CDR2 are SGDLS and YYNGEE. CDR3 protein: CASSTRDRELDGYTF. CDR3 coding DNA: TGTGCCAGCAGCACCCGGGACAGGGAATTAGATGGCTACACCTTC.

This rearrangement joins TRBV28 to TRBJ2-7, with D possibly TRBD2 on 6 matching bases. With 3 bases removed from V and 6 bases from J, the gap between germline ends came to 9 bases. Germline CDR1 MDHEN, CDR2 SYDVKM. The CDR3 contains 12 residues. The CDR3 region has the DNA TGTGCCAGCAGTTTGCGGGGCGGCGAGCAGTACTTC. This gives the protein CASSLRGGEQYF.

V and J are TRBV10-2 and TRBJ2-1; D unclear. The CDR3 is made up of 10 amino acids. V lost 3 bases and J lost 10, with 4 bases in between. Per the germline V gene, CDR1 is WSHSY and CDR2 is SAAADI. The CDR3 DNA follows: TGCGCCAGCAGTGATTTCGAGCAGTTCTTC. As protein: CASSDFEQFF.

This clone was detected only once. The rearrangement joins TRBV4-1 to TRBJ2-1; 10 bases agree with TRBD2. The ends lost 1 base at V and 9 bases at J; junction bases unmatched: 12. The germline CDR1 and CDR2 sequences are MGHRA and YSYEKL. CDR3 length: 17 amino acids. CDR3 protein: CASSQAQVPVAGGEQFF. Written as DNA, the CDR3 is TGCGCCAGCAGCCAAGCCCAAGTCCCAGTAGCGGGAGGTGAGCAGTTCTTC.

The chain employs TRBV27 and TRBJ2-7; tentatively, D is TRBD2 (6 bases). Per germline, CDR1 MNHEY and CDR2 SMNVEV (reference sequence). This CDR3 comprises 13 residues. Trimming took off 5 bases at V and 4 bases at J, with 12 bases between the two ends. The CDR3 protein is CASSLTSLYEQYF. CDR3 bases: TGTGCCAGCAGTCTGACTAGTTTGTACGAGCAGTACTTC.

This sequence joins TRBV27 and TRBJ2-1, with a possible D match to TRBD2 (6 bases). This CDR3 is built from 16 residues. The V and J ends lost 4 bases and 0 bases respectively, with 13 bases between them. The germline V gene has CDR1 MNHEY and CDR2 SMNVEV (reference sequence). CDR3 loop: CASSSLPGGSYNEQFF. The DNA for the CDR3 is TGTGCCAGCAGTTCCCTCCCCGGGGGCTCCTACAATGAGCAGTTCTTC.

A note on this clone: This clone may be a read error of a much larger clone one base away. The sample holds other DNA sequences that translate to the same CDR3. This chain uses TRBV28 with TRBJ2-1; TRBD2 matches 11 bases. Looked up from germline, CDR1 is MDHEN and CDR2 is SYDVKM. This CDR3 has 15 amino acids. The CDR3 here is CASSSGTSGANEQFF. For the CDR3, the DNA is TGCGCCAGCAGTTCCGGGACTAGCGGAGCCAATGAGCAGTTCTTC.

CDR3 sequence: CASSEVRFSYQPQHF. CDR3 DNA: TGTGCCAGCAGTGAAGTCCGCTTTTCCTATCAGCCCCAGCATTTT. This chain links TRBV6-1 with TRBJ1-5; D is uncertain. The CDR3 is 15 amino acids. CDR1 and CDR2 (germline): MNHNS, SASEGT. V dropped 1 base and J dropped 5 bases, with 12 bases sitting between them.